These 17 T cell receptor beta chains came from one sample sequenced in a study of cytomegalovirus exposure and HLA in healthy donors. The PCR was carried out with 60 Vbeta primers and 13 Jbeta primers. The protocol was immunoSEQ multiplex PCR, while the TCRdb copy is restricted to in-frame clones and leaves out a portion. The repertoire holds roughly 180,000 clones, with under 90% as singletons. The sample comprised PBMCs. The origin of the receptors is a man aged 25-45 years in good health and CMV-seropositive.

The chain uses TRBV4-3 and TRBJ2-2; the D gene is possibly TRBD1 (5 bases). The germline V and J ends were trimmed by 0 bases and 1 base, with 12 bases remaining between them. Looked up from germline, CDR1 is LGHNA and CDR2 is YSLEER. The CDR3 consists of 17 residues. The CDR3 reads CASSQDGVGRNTGELFF. The CDR3 nucleotides read TGCGCCAGCAGCCAAGACGGAGTGGGGCGGAACACCGGGGAGCTGTTTTTT.

V gene TRBV14 combines with J gene TRBJ1-6, with 7 bases lining up with TRBD1. The CDR3 contains 15 residues. V was pared by 5 bases and J by 7 bases, with 8 bases of the junction left unmatched. CDR1 SGHDN and CDR2 FVKESK come from the germline V gene. The CDR3 protein is CASSSMTGHNSPLHF. The DNA of the CDR3 is TGTGCCAGCAGCTCGATGACAGGGCACAATTCACCCCTCCACTTT.

With regard to this clone: The sample holds other DNA sequences that translate to the same CDR3. CDR3 in amino acids: CASSEGTGGTEAFF. For the CDR3, the DNA is TGTGCCAGCAGTGAAGGGACAGGGGGGACTGAAGCTTTCTTT. The V and J genes are TRBV6-4 and TRBJ1-1; the match to TRBD1 covers 11 bases. Trimming at V came to 3 bases and at J to 5 bases, leaving 2 bases not matched to a gene. Germline V gives CDR1 MRHNA, CDR2 SNTAGT. This CDR3 region has 14 residues.

By share of the sample, this clone is medium-sized. The chain uses TRBV21-1 and TRBJ2-1; the table's D call TRBD1 went unverified against the DNA. TRBV21-1 is designated a pseudogene. The CDR3 sequence is 17 residues long. The CDR3 region has the DNA TGTGCCAGCAGCAAAGCGCCCGGACAGGGGAACTACAATGAGCAGTTCTTC. Its translation is CASSKAPGQGNYNEQFF.

V gene TRBV23-1 combines with J gene TRBJ2-3, with 9 bases fitting TRBD2. TRBV23-1 is noted as an ORF with a role that remains uncertain. This CDR3 contains 18 residues. V lost 3 bases to trimming and J lost 1 base; unmatched junction nucleotides: 11. CDR3 sequence reads: CASSHRSFSGGGTDTQYF. CDR3 nucleotide sequence: TGCGCCAGCAGTCACCGATCATTTAGCGGGGGTGGCACAGATACGCAGTATTTT.

The V call is TRBV30, the J call TRBJ2-1; TRBD2 matches at 9 bases. Germline CDR1 and CDR2: GTSNPN and SVGIG (reference sequence). There are 13 residues in the CDR3. V was clipped by 3 bases and J by 14 bases; unmatched bases: 11. The CDR3 DNA follows: TGTGCCTGGAGCCGGGCGCCCGGGACTAGCAAGTTCTTC. This sequence encodes CAWSRAPGTSKFF.

The chain employs TRBV11-2 and TRBJ2-7; 11 bases are shared with TRBD1. Looked up from germline, CDR1 is SGHAT and CDR2 is FQNNGV. The junction had 16 bases not matched to a gene; V was cut back by 7 bases and J by 5 bases. The CDR3 length is 17 residues. CDR3 DNA: TGTGCCAGCACCCATATCCTCGGACAGGGGGCGTCGGACGAGCAGTACTTC. Amino acids: CASTHILGQGASDEQYF.

The rearrangement uses TRBV6-5 and TRBJ2-5; D is ambiguous. The J call may be incorrect, as the DNA end agrees better with TRBJ2-7. Germline CDR1 and CDR2: MNHEY and SVGAGI. CDR3 length: 14 amino acids. The CDR3 bases are TGTGCCAGCTGTCCGCTGCGTTCCTCCTACGAGCAGTACTTC. This codes for CASCPLRSSYEQYF.

The CDR3 is CASRTRQGRTGANVLTF. The DNA for the CDR3 is TGTGCCAGCAGAACCAGACAGGGGCGAACTGGGGCCAACGTCCTGACTTTC. The chain uses TRBV28 and TRBJ2-6, with 8 bases lining up with TRBD1. V shed 6 bases and J 2 bases; nucleotides not matched to a gene: 9. This CDR3 has 17 amino acids. Germline V lookup: CDR1 MDHEN, CDR2 SYDVKM.

The chain uses TRBV19 and TRBJ2-5, with D perhaps matching TRBD2 (5 bases). Between the trimmed V and J ends, which lost 5 bases and 0 bases, there was a span of 16 bases. Germline loops: CDR1 LNHDA, CDR2 SQIVND (reference sequence). The CDR3 is 16 amino acids. Written as DNA, the CDR3 is TGTGCCAGTAGTGCCGGCAGGACTGAGTACCAAGAGACCCAGTACTTC. Translated: CASSAGRTEYQETQYF.

The V call is TRBV19, the J call TRBJ1-5, with 8 bases aligning to TRBD1. V dropped 6 bases and J dropped 2; count of bases not matched to a gene: 9. Per the germline V gene, CDR1 is LNHDA and CDR2 is SQIVND (reference sequence). CDR3 length equals 16 residues. The CDR3 coding sequence is TGTGCCAGTAGCAGACTAGGACAGGGCGGCAATCAGCCCCAGCATTTT. This codes for CASSRLGQGGNQPQHF.

V is TRBV5-8 and J is TRBJ2-7; 12 positions agree with TRBD2. The V gene's germline CDR1 is SGHTS and CDR2 YDEGEE. This CDR3 is 16 amino acids long. V lost 0 bases and J lost 6; bases outside the gene matches: 7. The CDR3 here is CASSLGTSGALGEQYF. The CDR3 DNA is TGTGCCAGCAGCTTGGGGACTAGCGGGGCGTTGGGCGAGCAGTACTTC.

This clone was found a few times. The chain couples TRBV7-6 to TRBJ2-7, with 10 positions matching TRBD1. The junction had 6 bases not matched to a gene; V was cut back by 5 bases and J by 2 bases. Germline CDR1 SGHVS, CDR2 FNYEAQ. This CDR3 is 15 amino acids long. This chain's CDR3 is CASSPTGTGAYEQYF. As DNA, the CDR3 is TGTGCCAGCAGCCCCACCGGGACAGGGGCCTACGAGCAGTACTTC.

The chain uses TRBV6-5 and TRBJ1-6; TRBD1 aligns across 8 bases. Losses at the gene ends were 1 base for V and 7 bases for J; bases not matched to a gene: 6. CDR1 MNHEY and CDR2 SVGAGI come from the germline V gene. This CDR3 has 16 residues. The CDR3 nucleotides read TGTGCCAGCAGTTACTTCCTGGACAGGGAGAATTCACCCCTCCACTTT. Its translation: CASSYFLDRENSPLHF.

This clone was seen a single time. The chain is built from TRBV25-1 and TRBJ2-7; weak D call: TRBD2 (5 bases). The V end was cut by 6 bases, the J end by 3 bases, with 18 bases between. Per germline, CDR1 MGHDK and CDR2 SYGVNS. This CDR3 contains 15 residues. CDR3 region: CASSEDSGSDYEQYF. The CDR3 region has the DNA TGTGCCAGCAGCGAAGACTCGGGGTCTGACTACGAGCAGTACTTC.

The chain has TRBV7-2 and TRBJ2-5; 7 nucleotides align to TRBD2. The CDR3 is 15 amino acids. Losses at the gene ends were 5 bases for V and 5 bases for J; bases not matched to a gene: 11. CDR1 and CDR2 from the germline V gene are SGHTA and FQGNSA. CDR3 coding DNA: TGTGCCAGCAGCACCCCGACACCCGGGGGGGAGACCCAGTACTTC. It specifies CASSTPTPGGETQYF.

This chain links TRBV5-1 with TRBJ1-1; TRBD1 aligns across 9 bases. In germline, CDR1 is SGHRS, CDR2 YFSETQ. The CDR3 is made up of 17 amino acids. Trimming at V came to 0 bases and at J to 4 bases, leaving 10 bases not matched to a gene. The CDR3 reads CASSLAVTGGLRTEAFF. CDR3 DNA sequence: TGCGCCAGCAGCTTGGCCGTGACAGGGGGATTGCGCACTGAAGCTTTCTTT.